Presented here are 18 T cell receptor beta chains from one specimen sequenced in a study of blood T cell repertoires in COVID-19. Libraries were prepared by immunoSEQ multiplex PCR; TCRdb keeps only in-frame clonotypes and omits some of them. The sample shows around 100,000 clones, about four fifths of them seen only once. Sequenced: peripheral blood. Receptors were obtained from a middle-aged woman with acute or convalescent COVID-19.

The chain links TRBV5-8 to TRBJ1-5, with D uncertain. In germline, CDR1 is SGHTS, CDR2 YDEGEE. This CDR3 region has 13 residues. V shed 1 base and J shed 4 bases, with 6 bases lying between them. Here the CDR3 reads CASSLTINQPQHF. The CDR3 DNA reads TGTGCCAGCAGCTTGACAATAAATCAGCCCCAGCATTTT. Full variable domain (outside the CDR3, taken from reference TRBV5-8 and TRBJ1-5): EAGVTQSPTHLIKTRGQQATLRCSPISGHTSVYWYQQALGLGLQFLLWYDEGEERNRGNFPPRFSGRQFPNYSSELNVNALELEDSALYLCASSLTINQPQHFGDGTRLSIL.

The CDR3 DNA reads TGTGCCAGTACGGCGGACAGAAGGCCTGGAAACACCATATATTTT. Translated: CASTADRRPGNTIYF. V and J are TRBV19 and TRBJ1-3; possibly TRBD1 for D (6 bases). V lost 7 bases and J lost 2, with 15 bases in between. The V gene's germline CDR1 is LNHDA and CDR2 SQIVND (reference sequence). The CDR3 runs to 15 residues.

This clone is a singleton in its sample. The CDR3 DNA is TGTGCCATCAGTAAGGACAGGGATAAAACTGAAGCTTTCTTT. It yields the protein CAISKDRDKTEAFF. The genes are TRBV10-3 and TRBJ1-1, with 8 bases aligning to TRBD1. Trimming at V came to 5 bases and at J to 5 bases, leaving 7 bases not matched to a gene. In germline, CDR1 is ENHRY, CDR2 SYGVKD. The CDR3 is 14 amino acids.

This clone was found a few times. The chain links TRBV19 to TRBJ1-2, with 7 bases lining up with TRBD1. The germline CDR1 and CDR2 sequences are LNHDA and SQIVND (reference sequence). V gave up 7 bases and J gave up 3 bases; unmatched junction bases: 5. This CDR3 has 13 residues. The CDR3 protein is CASTETGYYGYTF. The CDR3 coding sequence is TGTGCCAGTACCGAGACAGGGTACTATGGCTACACCTTC.

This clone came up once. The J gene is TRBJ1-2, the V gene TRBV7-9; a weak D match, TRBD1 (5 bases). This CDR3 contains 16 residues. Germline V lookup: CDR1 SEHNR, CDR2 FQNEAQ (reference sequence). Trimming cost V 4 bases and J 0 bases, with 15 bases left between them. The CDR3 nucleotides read TGTGCCAGCAGCTCTGGCTGGGCAGGGCCTAACTATGGCTACACCTTC. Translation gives CASSSGWAGPNYGYTF.

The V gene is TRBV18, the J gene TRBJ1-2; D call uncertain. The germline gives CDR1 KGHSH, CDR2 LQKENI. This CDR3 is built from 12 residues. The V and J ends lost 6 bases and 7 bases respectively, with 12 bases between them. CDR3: CASSTEGAGYTF. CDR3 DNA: TGTGCCAGCTCGACGGAGGGCGCTGGCTACACCTTC.

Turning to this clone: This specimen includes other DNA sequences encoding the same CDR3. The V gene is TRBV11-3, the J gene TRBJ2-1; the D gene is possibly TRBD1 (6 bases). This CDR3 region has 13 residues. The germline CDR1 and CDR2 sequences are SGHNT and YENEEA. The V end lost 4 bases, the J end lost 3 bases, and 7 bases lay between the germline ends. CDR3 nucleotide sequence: TGTGCCAGCAGCTCACAGGGCTACAATGAGCAGTTCTTC. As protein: CASSSQGYNEQFF.

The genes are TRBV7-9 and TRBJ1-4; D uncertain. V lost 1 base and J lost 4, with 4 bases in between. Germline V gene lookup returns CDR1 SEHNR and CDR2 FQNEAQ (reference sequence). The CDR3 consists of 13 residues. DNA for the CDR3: TGTGCCAGCAGCTTAGAGAGTAATGAAAAACTGTTTTTT. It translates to CASSLESNEKLFF.

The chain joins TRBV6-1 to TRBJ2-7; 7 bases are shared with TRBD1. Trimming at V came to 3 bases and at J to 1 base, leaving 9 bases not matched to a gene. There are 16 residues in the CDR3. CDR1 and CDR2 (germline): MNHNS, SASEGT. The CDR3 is CASSESPGQRSYEQYF. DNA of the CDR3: TGTGCCAGCAGTGAGAGTCCGGGACAGCGATCCTACGAGCAGTACTTC.

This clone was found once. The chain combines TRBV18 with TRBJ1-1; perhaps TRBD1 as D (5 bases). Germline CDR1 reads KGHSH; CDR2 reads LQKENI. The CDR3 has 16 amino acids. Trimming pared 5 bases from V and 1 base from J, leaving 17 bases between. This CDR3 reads CASSSIKDIQNTEAFF. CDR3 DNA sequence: TGTGCCAGCTCATCGATAAAGGACATTCAGAACACTGAAGCTTTCTTT. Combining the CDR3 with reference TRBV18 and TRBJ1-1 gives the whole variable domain NAGVMQNPRHLVRRRGQEARLRCSPMKGHSHVYWYRQLPEEGLKFMVYLQKENIIDESGMPKERFSAEFPKEGPSILRIQQVVRGDSAAYFCASSSIKDIQNTEAFFGQGTRLTVV.

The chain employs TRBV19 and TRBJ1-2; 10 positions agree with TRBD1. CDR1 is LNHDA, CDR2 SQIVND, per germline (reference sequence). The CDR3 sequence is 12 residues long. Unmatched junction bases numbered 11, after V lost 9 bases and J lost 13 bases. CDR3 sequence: CASGTGVDFITF. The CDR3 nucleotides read TGTGCCAGCGGGACAGGGGTTGATTTTATCACCTTC.

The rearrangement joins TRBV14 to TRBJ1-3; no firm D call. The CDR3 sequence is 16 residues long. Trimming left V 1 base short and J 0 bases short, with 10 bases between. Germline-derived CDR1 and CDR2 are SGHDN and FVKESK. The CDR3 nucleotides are TGTGCCAGCAGCCAAGGACTCCCGCCCTCTGGAAACACCATATATTTT. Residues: CASSQGLPPSGNTIYF.

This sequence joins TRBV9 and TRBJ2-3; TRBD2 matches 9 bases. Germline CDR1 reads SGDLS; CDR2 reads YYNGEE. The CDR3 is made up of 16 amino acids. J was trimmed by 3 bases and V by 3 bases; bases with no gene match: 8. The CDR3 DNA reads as TGTGCCAGCAGCGCTATAGCGGGGGCGGTGACAGATACGCAGTATTTT. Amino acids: CASSAIAGAVTDTQYF.

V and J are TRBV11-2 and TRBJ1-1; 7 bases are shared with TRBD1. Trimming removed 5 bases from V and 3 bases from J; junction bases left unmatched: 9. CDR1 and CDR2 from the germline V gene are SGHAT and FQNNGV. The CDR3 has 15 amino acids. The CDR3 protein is CASSPSLRGDTEAFF. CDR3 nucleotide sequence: TGTGCCAGCAGCCCATCCCTCAGGGGGGACACTGAAGCTTTCTTT.

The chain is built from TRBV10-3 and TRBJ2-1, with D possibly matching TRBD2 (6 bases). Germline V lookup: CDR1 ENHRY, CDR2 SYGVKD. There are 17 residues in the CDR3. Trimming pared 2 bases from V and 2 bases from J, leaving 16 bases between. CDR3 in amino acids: CAISEELAAPTYNEQFF. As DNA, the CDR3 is TGTGCCATCAGTGAGGAACTAGCCGCGCCCACCTACAATGAGCAGTTCTTC.

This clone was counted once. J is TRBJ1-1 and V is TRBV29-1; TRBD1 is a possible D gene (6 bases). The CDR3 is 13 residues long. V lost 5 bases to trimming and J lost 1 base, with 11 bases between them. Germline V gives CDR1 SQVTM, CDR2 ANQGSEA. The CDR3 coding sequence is TGCAGCGTTAGAGACAGGACGAACACTGAAGCTTTCTTT. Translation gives CSVRDRTNTEAFF.

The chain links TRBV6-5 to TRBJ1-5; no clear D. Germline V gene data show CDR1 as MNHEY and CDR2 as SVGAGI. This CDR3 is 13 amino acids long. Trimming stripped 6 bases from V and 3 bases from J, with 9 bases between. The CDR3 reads CASSQVDNQPQHF. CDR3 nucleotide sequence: TGTGCCAGCAGCCAGGTCGACAATCAGCCCCAGCATTTT.

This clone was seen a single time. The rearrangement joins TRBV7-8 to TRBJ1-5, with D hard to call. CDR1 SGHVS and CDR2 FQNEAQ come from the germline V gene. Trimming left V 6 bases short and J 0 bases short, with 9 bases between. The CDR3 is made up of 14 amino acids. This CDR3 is CASRNRDSNQPQHF. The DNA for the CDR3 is TGTGCCAGCAGAAACAGAGATAGCAATCAGCCCCAGCATTTT.